These 28 T cell receptor beta chains were sequenced from one sample in a study of OX40 agonist ivuxolimab in advanced cancers. The library was prepared using the immunoSEQ multiplex PCR assay. The clones in this table, taken by TCRdb from immuneACCESS, are in-frame only. Not every clone is retained; where verified, under half of the shortfall comes from an unresolved V gene, and the cause of the rest is unknown. The sample table records fewer than 50,000 clones; approximately 91% of these occur just once. The leading ten clones occupy about 30% of the sample. The specimen comprised CD4+ or CD8+ T cells sorted from blood, sampled in a trial of the OX40 agonist ivuxolimab. These receptors were taken from an adult with an advanced solid tumor such as melanoma, head and neck, liver or kidney cancer.

V gene TRBV5-6 combines with J gene TRBJ2-5; no reliable D call. CDR3 length equals 14 residues. Per germline, CDR1 SGHDT and CDR2 YYEEEE. The V end lost 0 bases, the J end lost 5 bases, and 11 bases lay between the germline ends. The CDR3 here is CASSLVVGSETQYF. CDR3 coding DNA: TGTGCCAGCAGCTTGGTGGTGGGAAGCGAGACCCAGTACTTC.

This chain joins TRBV7-2 and TRBJ2-7; 7 nucleotides line up with TRBD1. V lost 5 bases and J lost 4; bases outside the gene matches: 8. This CDR3 is built from 14 residues. CDR1 SGHTA and CDR2 FQGNSA come from the germline V gene. This CDR3 is CASSDRDSLYEQYF. In DNA form, the CDR3 reads TGTGCCAGCAGCGACCGGGACAGCCTTTACGAGCAGTACTTC. The entire variable domain, with the rest obtained from reference TRBV7-2 and TRBJ2-7, is as follows: GAGVSQSPSNKVTEKGKDVELRCDPISGHTALYWYRQSLGQGLEFLIYFQGNSAPDKSGLPSDRFSAERTGGSVSTLTIQRTQQEDSAVYLCASSDRDSLYEQYFGPGTRLTVT.

The chain combines TRBV13 with TRBJ1-5; TRBD1 is a possible D gene (5 bases). Germline loops: CDR1 PRHDT, CDR2 FYEKMQ (reference sequence). CDR3 length: 12 residues. Trimming took off 4 bases at V and 6 bases at J, with 7 bases between the two ends. DNA of the CDR3: TGTGCCAGCAGCTCAAGGGGTCAGCCCCAGCATTTT. It is translated as CASSSRGQPQHF. Filled out from reference TRBV13 and TRBJ1-5, the complete variable domain reads AAGVIQSPRHLIKEKRETATLKCYPIPRHDTVYWYQQGPGQDPQFLISFYEKMQSDKGSIPDRFSAQQFSDYHSELNMSSLELGDSALYFCASSSRGQPQHFGDGTRLSIL.

This chain uses TRBV27 with TRBJ2-7, with D perhaps TRBD1 (6 bases). The V end was cut by 2 bases, the J end by 3 bases, with 14 bases between. CDR1 is MNHEY and CDR2 is SMNVEV in the germline V gene (reference sequence). The CDR3 has 15 amino acids. CDR3 DNA: TGTGCCAGCAGTTTAAATTTGGGACACTACTACGAGCAGTACTTC. It translates to CASSLNLGHYYEQYF.

The rearrangement links TRBV6-5 to TRBJ2-7; D tentatively fits TRBD1 or TRBD2 (5 bases each). Trimming took off 7 bases at V and 0 bases at J, with 13 bases between the two ends. CDR1 MNHEY and CDR2 SVGAGI come from the germline V gene. CDR3 length: 14 residues. The CDR3 DNA is TGTGCCAGCACTATGGGACGATACTCCTACGAGCAGTACTTC. This encodes CASTMGRYSYEQYF.

V gene TRBV9 combines with J gene TRBJ1-2; TRBD1 matches 7 bases. The V gene's germline CDR1 is SGDLS and CDR2 YYNGEE. The CDR3 length is 15 residues. Unmatched junction bases numbered 9, after V lost 3 bases and J lost 4 bases. CDR3 sequence: CASSAAGGSLYGYTF. The CDR3 DNA reads as TGTGCCAGCAGCGCCGCAGGGGGATCGCTCTATGGCTACACCTTC.

The chain uses TRBV7-9 and TRBJ2-3; D unclear. V dropped 4 bases and J dropped 2 bases, with 16 bases sitting between them. Germline values: CDR1 SEHNR, CDR2 FQNEAQ (reference sequence). The CDR3 spans 16 residues. Written as DNA, the CDR3 is TGTGCCAGCAGCTCTGAGAGGTTCTTCCCCACAGATACGCAGTATTTT. Translated, it gives CASSSERFFPTDTQYF. The variable domain in full, completed from reference TRBV7-9 and TRBJ2-3, reads DTGVSQNPRHKITKRGQNVTFRCDPISEHNRLYWYRQTLGQGPEFLTYFQNEAQLEKSRLLSDRFSAERPKGSFSTLEIQRTEQGDSAMYLCASSSERFFPTDTQYFGPGTRLTVL.

The CDR3 protein is CASSVKTSGYNEQYF. The CDR3 DNA reads as TGTGCCAGCAGTGTAAAGACTAGCGGGTACAACGAGCAGTACTTC. The J gene is TRBJ2-7, the V gene TRBV6-5; 10 positions match TRBD2. V gave up 5 bases and J gave up 5 bases; unmatched junction bases: 9. Germline V CDR1 and CDR2: MNHEY, SVGAGI. This CDR3 is built from 15 residues.

The chain combines TRBV4-3 with TRBJ2-1, with D possibly TRBD2 on 6 matching bases. V was pared by 4 bases and J by 8 bases, with 12 bases between. Germline CDR1 LGHNA, CDR2 YSLEER. This CDR3 is built from 13 residues. CDR3 nucleotide sequence: TGCGCCAGCAGCCCTCCCGGGAGTTATGAGCAGTTCTTC. Residues: CASSPPGSYEQFF.

This rearrangement joins TRBV28 to TRBJ2-4; D gene unclear. The CDR3 is made up of 15 amino acids. Germline CDR1 reads MDHEN; CDR2 reads SYDVKM. Trimming took off 4 bases at V and 9 bases at J, with 19 bases between the two ends. CDR3 in amino acids: CASSSRLTHIGIQYF. The CDR3, as DNA: TGTGCCAGCAGTTCGAGACTGACCCACATCGGCATTCAGTACTTC.

V usage is TRBV28 and J usage is TRBJ1-2, with D unresolved. This CDR3 region has 13 residues. The V gene's germline CDR1 is MDHEN and CDR2 SYDVKM. Between the trimmed V and J ends, which lost 6 bases and 3 bases, there was a span of 11 bases. CDR3 nucleotides: TGTGCCAGCAGGGCAACCGGGGACTATGGCTACACCTTC. This sequence encodes CASRATGDYGYTF.

This chain uses TRBV30 with TRBJ2-1, with D possibly TRBD2 on 5 matching bases. There are 14 residues in the CDR3. The V end was cut by 4 bases, the J end by 7 bases, with 17 bases between. Per germline, CDR1 GTSNPN and CDR2 SVGIG (reference sequence). The CDR3 spells CAWIRLGAKNEQFF. The CDR3 region has the DNA TGTGCCTGGATCAGGTTGGGAGCGAAAAATGAGCAGTTCTTC.

The V and J genes are TRBV25-1 and TRBJ2-7; D unclear. This CDR3 has 14 amino acids. Germline loops: CDR1 MGHDK, CDR2 SYGVNS. V was shortened by 1 base and J by 0 bases, with 7 bases between the two germline ends. The CDR3: CASSELRSSYEQYF. In DNA form, the CDR3 reads TGTGCCAGCAGTGAATTGAGGAGCTCCTACGAGCAGTACTTC.

This clone was seen once. V gene TRBV7-9 combines with J gene TRBJ2-2; TRBD2 aligns across 10 bases. Unmatched junction bases numbered 4, after V lost 3 bases and J lost 0 bases. CDR1 is SEHNR, CDR2 FQNEAQ, per germline (reference sequence). This CDR3 is 17 amino acids long. CDR3 sequence reads: CASSFSAGGPNTGELFF. As DNA, the CDR3 is TGTGCCAGCAGCTTTTCAGCGGGAGGGCCGAACACCGGGGAGCTGTTTTTT.

V is TRBV6-6 and J is TRBJ1-1; D gene ambiguous. The V end was cut by 6 bases, the J end by 0 bases, with 14 bases between. The CDR3 length is 15 residues. Per the germline V gene, CDR1 is MNHNY and CDR2 is SVGAGI (reference sequence). The CDR3, as DNA: TGTGCCAGCAGACCAGGTGGCAGCCTGAACACTGAAGCTTTCTTT. This gives the protein CASRPGGSLNTEAFF.

In nucleotides, the CDR3 is TGTGCCAGCATCGGACACAACTCTGGGGCCAACGTCCTGACTTTC. It translates to CASIGHNSGANVLTF. This chain joins TRBV5-6 and TRBJ2-6; D perhaps matches TRBD1 (5 bases). Per germline, CDR1 SGHDT and CDR2 YYEEEE. V was cut by 6 bases and J by 0 bases, with 10 bases left in between. The CDR3 is made up of 15 amino acids.

The rearrangement uses TRBV15 and TRBJ2-5; either TRBD1 or TRBD2 may fit D (5 bases each). The CDR3 spans 13 residues. CDR1 and CDR2 (germline): LNHNV, YYDKDF (reference sequence). Trimming removed 5 bases at V and 1 base at J, with 8 bases between. CDR3 sequence: CATSGGRQETQYF. CDR3 nucleotide sequence: TGTGCCACCAGCGGGGGTCGCCAAGAGACCCAGTACTTC.

The V call is TRBV7-6, the J call TRBJ1-1, with D hard to call. The CDR3 is 19 residues long. V was cut by 6 bases and J by 1 base, with 27 bases left in between. Germline assignment: CDR1 SGHVS and CDR2 FNYEAQ. The CDR3 bases are TGTGCCAGCAGACCCCCCCCCGGGCATTCTCTCCAAAAGAACACTGAAGCTTTCTTT. Residues: CASRPPPGHSLQKNTEAFF.

The J gene is TRBJ1-1, the V gene TRBV9; D is uncertain. The V end was cut by 3 bases, the J end by 7 bases, with 7 bases between. Germline CDR1 is SGDLS and CDR2 is YYNGEE. CDR3 length: 11 residues. CDR3 amino acids: CASSDPGEAFF. CDR3 DNA sequence: TGTGCCAGCAGCGACCCGGGTGAAGCTTTCTTT.

The chain combines TRBV27 with TRBJ2-2; 11 bases agree with TRBD2. Per germline, CDR1 MNHEY and CDR2 SMNVEV (reference sequence). After removal of 5 bases from V and 0 bases from J, the junction contained 8 bases not matched to a gene. The length of the CDR3 is 18 residues. CDR3 sequence: CASSARGLAETNTGELFF. The CDR3 DNA reads TGTGCCAGCAGTGCCAGGGGACTAGCGGAGACGAACACCGGGGAGCTGTTTTTT.

The genes are TRBV6-5 and TRBJ2-5; D unclear. The CDR3 covers 11 residues. Germline V lookup: CDR1 MNHEY, CDR2 SVGAGI. Trimming left V 2 bases short and J 5 bases short, with 3 bases between. The CDR3 loop reads CASSYVETQYF. The CDR3, as DNA: TGTGCCAGCAGTTACGTCGAGACCCAGTACTTC.

This chain links TRBV6-6 with TRBJ2-3; no firm D call. This CDR3 has 12 amino acids. CDR1 MNHNY and CDR2 SVGAGI come from the germline V gene (reference sequence). The V end was cut by 5 bases, the J end by 2 bases, with 5 bases between. CDR3 DNA sequence: TGTGCCAGCAGTACAACCACAGATACGCAGTATTTT. Its protein is CASSTTTDTQYF.

This chain links TRBV6-5 with TRBJ2-1; 12 bases align to TRBD2. The CDR3 covers 15 residues. Germline assignment: CDR1 MNHEY and CDR2 SVGAGI. Losses at the gene ends were 6 bases for V and 2 bases for J; bases not matched to a gene: 2. The CDR3 sequence: CASRLAGGPYNEQFF. CDR3 coding DNA: TGTGCCAGCAGACTAGCGGGAGGCCCCTACAATGAGCAGTTCTTC.

J is TRBJ2-1 and V is TRBV9; 9 bases map to TRBD2. This CDR3 is 14 amino acids long. Germline V CDR1 and CDR2: SGDLS, YYNGEE. After removal of 3 bases from V and 5 bases from J, the junction contained 3 bases not matched to a gene. The DNA for the CDR3 is TGTGCCAGCAGCGGGACTAGCGATAACAATGAGCAGTTCTTC. Translation gives CASSGTSDNNEQFF.

The chain is built from TRBV7-6 and TRBJ2-5; 7 bases agree with TRBD2. J was trimmed by 5 bases and V by 0 bases; bases with no gene match: 3. Germline CDR1 is SGHVS and CDR2 is FNYEAQ. The CDR3 loop spans 14 amino acids. The CDR3 here is CASSLASGRETQYF. The DNA of the CDR3 is TGTGCCAGCAGCTTAGCTAGCGGGCGGGAGACCCAGTACTTC.

V and J are TRBV7-3 and TRBJ2-1; TRBD2 matches at 9 bases. J gave up 5 bases and V 2 bases, and 4 bases lay outside the gene matches. CDR1 and CDR2 (germline): SGHTA, FQGTGA. CDR3 length: 15 residues. The DNA of the CDR3 is TGTGCCAGCAGCTTAGCGGGAGGGAGAAACAATGAGCAGTTCTTC. It encodes CASSLAGGRNNEQFF.

This clone was seen once. The chain employs TRBV4-2 and TRBJ1-4, with 9 bases aligning to TRBD1. Per the germline V gene, CDR1 is LGHNA and CDR2 is YNFKEQ. CDR3 length equals 19 residues. V was clipped by 2 bases and J by 6 bases; unmatched bases: 16. CDR3 nucleotide sequence: TGTGCCAGCAGCCAATCATCCCGGGACAGGGTTTATAAAGATGAAAAACTGTTTTTT. Translated: CASSQSSRDRVYKDEKLFF.

J is TRBJ2-6 and V is TRBV5-1; 7 positions agree with TRBD1. V shed 1 base and J 0 bases; nucleotides not matched to a gene: 7. This CDR3 comprises 18 residues. From germline, CDR1 is SGHRS and CDR2 YFSETQ. Here the CDR3 DNA reads TGCGCCAGCAGCTTGCTCCGGGACAGAAGCTCTGGGGCCAACGTCCTGACTTTC. Protein sequence: CASSLLRDRSSGANVLTF.